This TCR beta chain was sequenced in a study of T cells in Graves' hyperthyroidism and ophthalmopathy. Study-wide background: Peripheral blood was secured at the point of initial diagnosis, before any treatment.

Researchers took RNA transcripts and amplified the TCR beta CDR3 regions from them. Initially, a first-round RT-PCR of the TCR CDR3 employed the HTBI primer set. TCRdb processed the multiplex PCR reads anew with MiXCR; each CDR3 protein has one entry. The top ten clones hold around 4% of a sample with fewer than 650,000 distinct CDR3 sequences, approximately 15% of them seen once. Researchers barred patients who had uncontrolled infection, other autoimmune disease, pregnancy or lactation. CDR1 and CDR2 (germline): MNHNS, SASEGT. The CDR3 contains 13 residues. The V gene lost 7 bases and the J gene lost 9 bases, with 16 bases spanning the gap. As regards this clonotype: The antigen is undetermined.

Regarding the study as a whole: Also found in blood were most expanded thyroid clonotypes above 0.001. Ophthalmopathy and stable hyperthyroidism were separated by a 13 V-J model.

Sequencing input: blood. The chain recombines TRBV6-1 with TRBJ1-5; no clear D. The sequence derives from a woman between 40 and 55 years old with Graves' ophthalmopathy. CDR3 sequence reads: CASTPGPISPQHF. As DNA, the CDR3 is TGTGCCAGCACCCCAGGCCCGATTTCGCCCCAGCATTTT.